This TCR beta chain derives from a study of cytomegalovirus exposure and HLA in healthy donors. Sequenced by immunoSEQ multiplex PCR; TCRdb stores in-frame clones only, minus some. Among fewer than 90,000 clones listed, around 96% were seen once. Findings of the study overall: The investigators catalogued 150 or so TCR beta chains as cytomegalovirus-associated. Researchers reported that a few CMV-associated chains were confirmed in vitro as CMV antigen-specific. In a later analysis, first-cohort TCR clusters were found to tend to co-occur in the 120 or so validation repertoires.

J was trimmed by 5 bases and V by 4 bases; bases with no gene match: 4. The CDR3 extends over 14 amino acids. The germline V gene has CDR1 SGHNT and CDR2 YENEEA. Donors were drawn from the approximately 130-subject validation cohort, separate from the approximately 670-subject first cohort. About this clone itself: Its target is unknown.

Sequencing was performed on PBMCs. The chain uses TRBV11-3 and TRBJ2-5; 10 bases are a match to TRBD2. The TCR comes from a man aged 18 to 35 in good health and CMV-seropositive. The CDR3 sequence is CASSSASGSETQYF. DNA of the CDR3: TGTGCCAGCAGCTCGGCTAGCGGGAGTGAGACCCAGTACTTC.